This TCR beta chain was observed in a study of somatic mutations in cytotoxic T cells in rheumatoid arthritis. Using immunoSEQ multiplex PCR, the repertoire was profiled, and TCRdb retains in-frame clones only, with some absent. This table has about 16,000 clones, approximately 80% appearing once. Germline V gene data show CDR1 as SGHKS and CDR2 as YYEKEE (reference sequence). The CDR3 runs 15 residues. V was pared by 3 bases and J by 0 bases, with 12 bases between. The V gene is TRBV5-5, the J gene TRBJ1-1, with D perhaps TRBD1 (6 bases). This receptor was identified in an adult with rheumatoid arthritis. Source material: CD8+ T cells sorted from blood. CDR3 in DNA: TGTGCCAGCAGCTCGGGGGGGCGGCTGAACACTGAAGCTTTCTTT. Translation gives CASSSGGRLNTEAFF.